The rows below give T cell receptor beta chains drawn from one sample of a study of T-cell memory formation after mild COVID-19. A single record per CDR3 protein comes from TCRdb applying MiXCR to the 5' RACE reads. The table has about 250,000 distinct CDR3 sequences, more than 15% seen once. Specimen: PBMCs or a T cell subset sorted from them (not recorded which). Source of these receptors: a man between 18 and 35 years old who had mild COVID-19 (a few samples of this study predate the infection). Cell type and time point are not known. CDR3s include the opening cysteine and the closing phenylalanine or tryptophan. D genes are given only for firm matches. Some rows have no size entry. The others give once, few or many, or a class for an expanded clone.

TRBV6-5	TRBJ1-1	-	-	CASSTVMNTEAFF	TGTGCCAGCAGTACAGTCATGAACACTGAAGCTTTCTTT
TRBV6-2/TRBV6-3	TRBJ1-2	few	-	CASSSHRPNYGYTF	TGTGCCAGCAGCTCGCATAGACCGAACTATGGCTACACCTTC
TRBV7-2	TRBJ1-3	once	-	CASTPGHGNTVYF	TGTGCCAGCACTCCGGGGCATGGAAACACCGTATATTTT
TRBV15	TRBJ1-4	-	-	CATSREAGLGEKLFF	TGTGCCACCAGCAGAGAAGCGGGGCTTGGTGAGAAACTGTTTTTT
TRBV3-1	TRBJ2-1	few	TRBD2	CASSPRGTSYNEQFF	TGTGCCAGCAGCCCGCGGGGGACCTCCTACAATGAGCAGTTCTTC
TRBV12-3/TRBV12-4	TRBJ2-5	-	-	CASSRIGETQYF	TGTGCCAGCAGCAGGATAGGAGAGACCCAGTACTTC
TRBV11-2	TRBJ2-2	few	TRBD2	CASSLLAGPNTGELFF	TGTGCCAGCAGCTTATTAGCGGGCCCAAACACCGGGGAGCTGTTTTTT
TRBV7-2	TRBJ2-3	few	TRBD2	CASSPLLAGGGTDTQYF	TGTGCCAGCAGCCCACTTTTAGCGGGGGGAGGCACAGATACGCAGTATTTT
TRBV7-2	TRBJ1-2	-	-	CASSLVGTGGYDYGYTF	TGTGCCAGCAGCTTAGTAGGTACAGGAGGGTATGACTATGGCTACACCTTC
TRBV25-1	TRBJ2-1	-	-	CASSAVEGWGEQFF	TGTGCCAGCAGTGCCGTTGAGGGATGGGGTGAGCAGTTCTTC
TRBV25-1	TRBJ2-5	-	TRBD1	CASSDPGTGVGETQYF	TGTGCCAGCAGTGACCCCGGGACAGGGGTGGGGGAGACCCAGTACTTC
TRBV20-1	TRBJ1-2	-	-	CSARDGGMQVYTF	TGCAGTGCTAGAGATGGGGGGATGCAGGTCTACACCTTC
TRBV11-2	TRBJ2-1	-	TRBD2	CASSPLAGGHNEQFF	TGTGCCAGCAGCCCACTAGCGGGGGGCCACAATGAGCAGTTCTTC
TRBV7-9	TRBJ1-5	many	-	CASSSDPGALGRNQPQHF	TGTGCCAGCAGCTCCGATCCGGGGGCGCTTGGAAGGAATCAGCCCCAGCATTTT
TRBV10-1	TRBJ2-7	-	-	CASIRSTGSPSYEQYF	TGCGCCAGCATACGTTCCACGGGATCTCCGTCCTACGAGCAGTACTTC
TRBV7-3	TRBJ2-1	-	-	CASSLNGDNEQFF	TGTGCCAGCAGCTTAAACGGGGACAATGAGCAGTTCTTC
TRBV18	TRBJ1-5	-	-	CASSPAGTQPQHF	TGTGCCAGCTCACCTGCAGGGACCCAGCCCCAGCATTTT
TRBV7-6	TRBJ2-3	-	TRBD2	CASSLAAGGPGDTQYF	TGTGCCAGCAGCTTAGCAGCGGGGGGGCCCGGAGATACGCAGTATTTT
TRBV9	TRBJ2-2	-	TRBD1	CASSVIPGQGNTGELFF	TGTGCCAGCAGCGTTATTCCGGGACAGGGGAACACCGGGGAGCTGTTTTTT
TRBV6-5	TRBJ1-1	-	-	CASSYYESTEAFF	TGTGCCAGCAGTTACTATGAATCCACTGAAGCTTTCTTT
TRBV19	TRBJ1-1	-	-	CASSPQGRNTEAFF	TGTGCCAGTAGCCCCCAGGGGAGGAACACTGAAGCTTTCTTT
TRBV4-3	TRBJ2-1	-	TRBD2	CASSQDAGDSYNEQFF	TGCGCCAGCAGCCAAGACGCGGGGGACTCCTACAATGAGCAGTTCTTC
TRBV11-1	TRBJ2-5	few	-	CASSRGGGTQETQYF	TGTGCCAGCAGCCGCGGTGGAGGGACCCAAGAGACCCAGTACTTC
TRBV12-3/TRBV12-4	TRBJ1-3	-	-	CASSFRTALSGNTIYF	TGTGCCAGCAGTTTCCGGACCGCGCTCTCTGGAAACACCATATATTTT
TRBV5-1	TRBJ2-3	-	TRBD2	CASSLAAGGSTDTQYF	TGCGCCAGCAGCTTGGCAGCGGGGGGAAGCACAGATACGCAGTATTTT
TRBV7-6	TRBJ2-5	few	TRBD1	CASSLRPGGAGETQYF	TGTGCCAGCAGCTTACGACCAGGGGGCGCGGGGGAGACCCAGTACTTC
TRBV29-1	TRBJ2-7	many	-	CSVEPGENYEQYF	TGCAGCGTTGAGCCAGGGGAAAACTACGAGCAGTACTTC
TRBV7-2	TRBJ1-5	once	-	CASSTGGSQPQHF	TGTGCCAGCAGCACTGGGGGGAGTCAGCCCCAGCATTTT
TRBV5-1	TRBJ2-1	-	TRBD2	CASSPILAGVYNEQFF	TGCGCCAGCAGCCCCATACTAGCGGGGGTCTACAATGAGCAGTTCTTC
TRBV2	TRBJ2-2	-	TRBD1	CASRPTGGANTGELFF	TGTGCCAGCAGACCCACAGGGGGCGCAAACACCGGGGAGCTGTTTTTT
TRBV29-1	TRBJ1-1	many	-	CSVGGEVTFTEAFF	TGCAGCGTCGGGGGCGAGGTCACTTTCACTGAAGCTTTCTTT
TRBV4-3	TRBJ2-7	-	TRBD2	CASSQEAGAAYEQYF	TGCGCCAGCAGCCAAGAAGCGGGGGCAGCCTACGAGCAGTACTTC
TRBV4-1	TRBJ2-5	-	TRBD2	CASSQDPTSGGWETQYF	TGCGCCAGCAGCCAAGATCCTACTAGCGGGGGGTGGGAGACCCAGTACTTC
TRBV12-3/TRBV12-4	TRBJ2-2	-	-	CATLSGGPGTGELFF	TGTGCCACCCTCTCAGGGGGGCCTGGAACCGGGGAGCTGTTTTTT
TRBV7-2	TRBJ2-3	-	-	CASSPGGVGADTQYF	TGTGCCAGCAGCCCAGGGGGGGTGGGAGCAGATACGCAGTATTTT
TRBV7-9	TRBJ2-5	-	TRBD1	CASSLGTGSQYF	TGTGCCAGCAGCTTGGGGACAGGGAGCCAGTACTTC
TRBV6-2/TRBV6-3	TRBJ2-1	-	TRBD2	CASSYSPGLAGGRSYNEQFF	TGTGCCAGCAGTTACTCGCCGGGACTAGCGGGGGGGCGCTCCTACAATGAGCAGTTCTTC
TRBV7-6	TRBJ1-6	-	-	CASSPRPSASNSPLHF	TGTGCCAGCAGCCCCCGCCCGTCAGCCAGTAATTCACCCCTCCACTTT
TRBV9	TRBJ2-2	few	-	CASSVAASTGELFF	TGTGCCAGCAGCGTAGCTGCGTCCACCGGGGAGCTGTTTTTT
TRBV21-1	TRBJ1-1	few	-	CASLQKGEGNTEAFF	TGTGCCAGCCTCCAGAAGGGGGAGGGGAACACTGAAGCTTTCTTT
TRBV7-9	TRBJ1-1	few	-	CAGLENTEAFF	TGTGCCGGACTGGAGAACACTGAAGCTTTCTTT
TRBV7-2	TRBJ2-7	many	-	CASSFTRGSYEQYF	TGTGCCAGCAGCTTTACCCGCGGCTCCTACGAGCAGTACTTC
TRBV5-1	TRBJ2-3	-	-	CASSLKVSGTHNTDTQYF	TGCGCCAGCAGCTTGAAAGTGTCAGGGACCCATAACACAGATACGCAGTATTTT
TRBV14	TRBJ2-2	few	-	CASSQFRGRGGTGELFF	TGTGCCAGCAGCCAATTCCGGGGCAGGGGCGGTACCGGGGAGCTGTTTTTT